A single sample is the source of the 6 T cell receptor beta chains below, sequenced in a study of T cell responses to AZD1222 COVID-19 vaccine. TCRdb's copy holds only in-frame clones and misses some; the assay was immunoSEQ multiplex PCR. Of around 110,000 clones in the sample, roughly 87% were seen once. This sample comprised peripheral blood, obtained on day 0 of AZD1222 vaccination. The receptors were gathered from an adult in good health.

This clone was detected only once. The chain employs TRBV4-1 and TRBJ2-1; D unresolved. Trimming cost V 0 bases and J 4 bases, with 10 bases left between them. CDR1 MGHRA and CDR2 YSYEKL come from the germline V gene. The CDR3 runs to 15 residues. The CDR3 protein is CASSQDLASYNEQFF. In DNA, the CDR3 is TGCGCCAGCAGCCAAGATCTCGCTAGTTACAATGAGCAGTTCTTC.

This chain uses TRBV19 with TRBJ2-3; 9 bases are shared with TRBD1. The CDR3 extends over 14 amino acids. Germline CDR1 and CDR2: LNHDA and SQIVND (reference sequence). V trimming: 6 bases; J trimming: 3 bases; junction bases outside the gene matches: 4. The CDR3 here is CASRKGQGTDTQYF. The CDR3, as DNA: TGTGCCAGTAGGAAAGGACAGGGGACAGATACGCAGTATTTT.

This clone was seen more than once but under ten times. V and J are TRBV6-5 and TRBJ1-1; D gene ambiguous. The CDR3 length is 13 residues. With 10 bases removed from V and 0 bases from J, the gap between germline ends came to 12 bases. Germline V gives CDR1 MNHEY, CDR2 SVGAGI. CDR3 sequence: CAISDAMNTEAFF. The CDR3 DNA reads TGTGCCATTTCGGACGCCATGAACACTGAAGCTTTCTTT.

The gene calls are TRBV6-5 and TRBJ1-1; 7 bases agree with TRBD1. Germline V gene lookup returns CDR1 MNHEY and CDR2 SVGAGI. J lost 4 bases, V lost 6 bases, and 5 bases had no gene match. This CDR3 has 13 residues. In DNA form, the CDR3 reads TGTGCCAGCAGACACGGGACAGCCACTGAAGCTTTCTTT. This sequence encodes CASRHGTATEAFF.

The chain is built from TRBV19 and TRBJ2-7, with TRBD2 matching over 10 bases. V lost 6 bases to trimming and J lost 2 bases; unmatched junction nucleotides: 7. The CDR3 covers 15 residues. Germline CDR1 LNHDA, CDR2 SQIVND (reference sequence). The CDR3 here is CASRASGRDTYEQYF. The DNA for the CDR3 is TGTGCCAGTAGGGCTAGCGGGAGAGATACCTACGAGCAGTACTTC.

This chain's CDR3 is CASSLIAVGHEQYF. Here the CDR3 DNA reads TGTGCCAGCAGCTTAATAGCAGTGGGACACGAGCAGTACTTC. The chain combines TRBV7-2 with TRBJ2-7, with D perhaps TRBD1 or TRBD2 (5 bases each). The V gene's germline CDR1 is SGHTA and CDR2 FQGNSA. The ends were cut back, 2 bases at V and 5 bases at J, with 13 bases in the middle. This CDR3 region has 14 residues.